The T cell receptor beta chain described here comes from a study of sequential checkpoint blockade in melanoma. Study background: Each arm's sequence ended with maintenance nivolumab.

The treatment: randomized to nivolumab then ipilimumab (arm A) or the reverse (arm B). Sorted cells were live CD3+CD8+, lacking CD19 and CD56, from PBMCs. CDR3 length: 12 amino acids. V gave up 1 base and J gave up 3 bases, with 6 bases separating them. Germline V CDR1 and CDR2: SQVTM, ANQGSEA. Method: immunoSEQ multiplex PCR; TCRdb's copy keeps in-frame clones and lacks some. The table records about 18,000 clones, roughly 80% of them present only once. This TCR was sampled from a human donor with melanoma. The sequencing here drew on CD8+ T cells sorted from blood (inferred from file names), taken from a patient given nivolumab and ipilimumab in sequence. The chain joins TRBV29-1 to TRBJ1-2; D is unclear. The CDR3 region is CSVEALDYGYTF. In nucleotides, the CDR3 is TGCAGCGTTGAAGCCCTCGACTATGGCTACACCTTC.